The 10 T cell receptor beta chains below all came from one sample that was sequenced in a study of blood T cell repertoires in COVID-19. Some clones are missing from TCRdb's copy, which holds only in-frame ones; the method was immunoSEQ multiplex PCR. Found here are 130,000 or so clones, roughly 84% of them singletons; the top ten hold about 4%. Sequencing was performed on PBMCs or T cells enriched from blood (not recorded which). These receptors were collected from a woman aged 25 to 39 who had recovered from COVID-19.

V gene TRBV18 combines with J gene TRBJ2-6, with unresolved D. The CDR3 sequence is 19 residues long. V shed 2 bases and J shed 0 bases, with 17 bases lying between them. Germline V gene lookup returns CDR1 KGHSH and CDR2 LQKENI. CDR3 DNA: TGTGCCAGCTCACCAGCCGTCCTCGACTCCGCCTCTGGGGCCAACGTCCTGACTTTC. It is translated as CASSPAVLDSASGANVLTF.

V usage is TRBV10-3 and J usage is TRBJ2-3; TRBD2 matches at 7 bases. V lost 5 bases and J lost 10; bases outside the gene matches: 9. The CDR3 contains 13 residues. Germline assignment: CDR1 ENHRY and CDR2 SYGVKD. CDR3 in amino acids: CAISKRDDEAQYF. In DNA form, the CDR3 reads TGTGCCATCAGTAAGCGGGATGACGAAGCGCAGTATTTT.

This chain joins TRBV27 and TRBJ2-3; TRBD1 might be the D (6 bases). Trimming cost V 7 bases and J 1 base, with 12 bases left between them. The CDR3 sequence is 14 residues long. Germline V gene sequence: CDR1 MNHEY, CDR2 SMNVEV (reference sequence). Here the CDR3 reads CASTTGGRTDTQYF. CDR3 DNA: TGTGCCAGCACCACTGGGGGCCGCACAGATACGCAGTATTTT.

The genes are TRBV5-1 and TRBJ1-1; TRBD1 agrees at 9 bases. CDR1 SGHRS and CDR2 YFSETQ come from the germline V gene. There are 15 residues in the CDR3. J lost 5 bases, V lost 3 bases, and 8 bases had no gene match. The CDR3 coding sequence is TGCGCCAGCAGCTCGCTAACAGGGGGCTGGACTGAAGCTTTCTTT. Translated, it gives CASSSLTGGWTEAFF.

With respect to this clone: Other DNA variants within this sample encode the same CDR3. This chain joins TRBV28 and TRBJ2-7; 7 bases map to TRBD2. This CDR3 contains 15 residues. CDR1 is MDHEN, CDR2 SYDVKM, per germline. V lost 6 bases, J lost 0 bases, and 8 bases stayed unmatched. CDR3 nucleotides: TGTGCCAGCAGCCTAGCTAGCGGTGGCTCCTACGAGCAGTACTTC. This codes for CASSLASGGSYEQYF.

This rearrangement joins TRBV3-1 (or the pseudogene TRBV3-2) to TRBJ2-7, with D possibly matching TRBD1 (6 bases). Germline loops: CDR1 LGHDT, CDR2 YNNKEL (reference sequence). The CDR3 runs to 14 residues. V gave up 4 bases and J gave up 5 bases, with 15 bases separating them. CDR3 residues: CASSRYRAGDEQYF. The CDR3 coding sequence is TGTGCCAGCAGCCGATACAGGGCAGGCGACGAGCAGTACTTC.

There are a few counts of this clone. The chain couples TRBV7-3 to TRBJ2-1, with TRBD2 as a possible D gene (5 bases). Trimming pared 5 bases from V and 5 bases from J, leaving 19 bases between. The CDR3 is 16 amino acids. Germline CDR1 SGHTA, CDR2 FQGTGA. CDR3 sequence: CASSPQGSSANNEQFF. In DNA form, the CDR3 reads TGTGCCAGCAGCCCGCAAGGTAGTAGCGCCAACAATGAGCAGTTCTTC.

The chain carries TRBV6-5 and TRBJ1-2; no reliable D call. The CDR3 extends over 14 amino acids. Germline V gene sequence: CDR1 MNHEY, CDR2 SVGAGI. The ends were cut back, 7 bases at V and 2 bases at J, with 14 bases in the middle. For the CDR3, the DNA is TGTGCCAGCACGAGACGACTAGGGAACTATGGCTACACCTTC. Protein sequence: CASTRRLGNYGYTF.

The rearrangement uses TRBV5-1 and TRBJ1-4; no clear D gene. The CDR3 extends over 14 amino acids. Trimming stripped 0 bases from V and 4 bases from J, with 7 bases between. Germline V gene sequence: CDR1 SGHRS, CDR2 YFSETQ. The CDR3 DNA reads TGCGCCAGCAGCTTGGGGTCGGGTAATGAAAAACTGTTTTTT. It yields the protein CASSLGSGNEKLFF.

V usage is TRBV19 and J usage is TRBJ1-6, with 7 positions matching TRBD1. The CDR3 consists of 16 residues. The V segment lost 3 bases and the J segment 10 bases; nucleotides outside the gene matches: 12. Per germline, CDR1 LNHDA and CDR2 SQIVND (reference sequence). The DNA for the CDR3 is TGTGCCAGTAGTATCAGGGGGAAGGGGATTCGGTCACCCCTCCACTTT. Translating it yields CASSIRGKGIRSPLHF.